The 2 T cell receptor beta chains in this list originate from one sample, sequenced in a study of T cells in tumors after PD-1 blockade. Sequencing was performed with immunoSEQ multiplex PCR; in TCRdb, only in-frame clones are kept and a portion is missing. The sample includes 50,000 or so clones, more than 70% of them seen just once. The sample in question was PBMCs, obtained before anti-PD-1 treatment. These receptors originate from a human donor with basal cell carcinoma.

This clone was counted once. The chain links TRBV5-1 to TRBJ2-7; D gene unclear. This CDR3 region has 15 residues. V shed 0 bases and J shed 0 bases, with 10 bases lying between them. Germline V gives CDR1 SGHRS, CDR2 YFSETQ. CDR3 coding DNA: TGCGCCAGCAGCTTGGGCCTGGAGAGCTCCTACGAGCAGTACTTC. Protein: CASSLGLESSYEQYF.

This chain links TRBV28 with TRBJ2-3; 8 nucleotides agree with TRBD1. CDR3 length: 14 amino acids. Trimming at V came to 5 bases and at J to 5 bases, leaving 6 bases not matched to a gene. Germline CDR1 MDHEN, CDR2 SYDVKM. The CDR3 reads CASSVQGAEDTQYF. DNA for the CDR3: TGTGCCAGCAGTGTCCAGGGGGCGGAAGATACGCAGTATTTT.